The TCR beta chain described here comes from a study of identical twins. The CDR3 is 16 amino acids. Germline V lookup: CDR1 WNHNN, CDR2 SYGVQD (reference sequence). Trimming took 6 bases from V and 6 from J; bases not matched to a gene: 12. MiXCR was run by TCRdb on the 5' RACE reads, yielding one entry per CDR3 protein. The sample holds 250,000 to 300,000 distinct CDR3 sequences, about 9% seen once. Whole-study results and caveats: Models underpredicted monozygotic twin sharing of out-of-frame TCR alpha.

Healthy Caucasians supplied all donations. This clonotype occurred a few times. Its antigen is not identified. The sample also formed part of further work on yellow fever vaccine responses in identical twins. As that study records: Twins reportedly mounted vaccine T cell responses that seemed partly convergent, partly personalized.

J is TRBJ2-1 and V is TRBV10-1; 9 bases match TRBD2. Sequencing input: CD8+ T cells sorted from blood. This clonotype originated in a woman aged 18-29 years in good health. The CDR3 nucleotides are TGCGCCAGCAGACTGGAGACTAGAGCGGGAGGCAATGAGCAGTTCTTC. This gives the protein CASRLETRAGGNEQFF.